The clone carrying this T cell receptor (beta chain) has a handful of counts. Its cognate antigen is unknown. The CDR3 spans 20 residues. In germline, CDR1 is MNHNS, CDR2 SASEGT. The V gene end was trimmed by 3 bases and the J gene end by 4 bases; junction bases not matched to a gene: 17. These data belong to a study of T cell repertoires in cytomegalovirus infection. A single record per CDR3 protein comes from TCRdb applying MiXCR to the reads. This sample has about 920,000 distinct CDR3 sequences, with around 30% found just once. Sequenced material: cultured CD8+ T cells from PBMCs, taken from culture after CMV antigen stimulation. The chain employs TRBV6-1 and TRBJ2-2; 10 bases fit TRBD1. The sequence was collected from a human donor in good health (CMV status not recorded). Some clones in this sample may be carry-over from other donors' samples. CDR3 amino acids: CASSDPPDRGLTIGTGELFF. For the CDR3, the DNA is TGTGCCAGCAGTGACCCCCCCGACAGGGGGCTTACTATTGGCACCGGGGAGCTGTTTTTT.